The source of this TCR beta chain is a study of CD8+ T cells in alopecia areata. For this clone: The antigen remains undetermined.

Findings and limits, study-wide: Tofacitinib significantly lowered scalp clonality and expanded CD8+ clones among the top 100.

The authors extracted RNA and reverse transcribed it into cDNA as the sequencing template. Clones were read by immunoSEQ multiplex PCR, and TCRdb kept only the in-frame ones, dropping some. The sample carries nearly 95,000 clones, over 70% recorded once. As to treatment: oral pan-JAK inhibitor, 5-10 mg twice daily. Separation by sorting yielded CD4+ and CD8+ T cells from PBMCs. The sample was CD8+ T cells sorted from blood, taken at approximately week 44, from a patient treated with tofacitinib. The source of this sequence is a human donor with alopecia areata.

In DNA, the CDR3 is TGTGCCAGTAGTATGGCCGGGGGTTCCCGCGAGCAGTACTTC. It encodes CASSMAGGSREQYF. The rearrangement links TRBV19 to TRBJ2-7, with TRBD2 as a possible D gene (6 bases). Germline V gene data show CDR1 as LNHDA and CDR2 as SQIVND (reference sequence). Trimming left V 3 bases short and J 6 bases short, with 15 bases between. This CDR3 has 14 amino acids.